The rows below give T cell receptor beta chains drawn from one sample of a study of CD8+ T cells in alopecia areata. Clones were read by immunoSEQ multiplex PCR, and TCRdb kept only the in-frame ones, dropping some. The table has roughly 120,000 clones, 55% to 70% seen once. Sequenced sample: CD4+ T cells sorted from blood. These TCRs come from a human donor in good health. CDR3s include the opening cysteine and the closing phenylalanine or tryptophan. The D gene is left open where the match is weak. Clone size, where shown, is once, few, many, or a class for clones that have expanded.

J	size	V	D	CDR3	DNA
TRBJ2-2	NA	TRBV4-1	NA	CASSHPTENTGELFF	TGCGCCAGCAGCCACCCCACAGAAAACACCGGGGAGCTGTTTTTT
TRBJ2-5	NA	TRBV7-3	TRBD2	CASSIDLAGGRQETQYF	TGTGCCAGCAGCATTGATCTAGCGGGGGGAAGGCAAGAGACCCAGTACTTC
TRBJ1-2	once	TRBV7-3	NA	CASSPSGGYGYTF	TGTGCCAGCAGCCCCTCAGGAGGTTATGGCTACACCTTC
TRBJ2-3	NA	TRBV27	NA	CASSFSLWSGGERDTQYF	TGTGCCAGCAGTTTCTCCCTGTGGTCTGGGGGCGAGAGGGATACGCAGTATTTT
TRBJ2-1	NA	TRBV20-1	NA	CSARDSYEQFF	TGCAGTGCTAGGGACAGTTATGAGCAGTTCTTC
TRBJ2-2	few	TRBV30	TRBD2	CAWTAGGTGELFF	TGTGCCTGGACGGCGGGGGGCACCGGGGAGCTGTTTTTT
TRBJ2-4	once	TRBV27	NA	CASSLEGPRNIQYF	TGTGCCAGCAGCCTAGAGGGGCCCAGGAACATTCAGTACTTC
TRBJ2-3	NA	TRBV6-5	NA	CASSSSGGTDTQYF	TGTGCCAGCAGTTCCTCGGGGGGCACAGATACGCAGTATTTT
TRBJ2-7	NA	TRBV6-1	TRBD1	CASSWGTASYEQYF	TGTGCCAGCAGCTGGGGGACAGCTTCTTACGAGCAGTACTTC
TRBJ2-7	once	TRBV9	NA	CASSTGVDVFYEQYF	TGTGCCAGCAGCACTGGGGTAGATGTCTTCTACGAGCAGTACTTC
TRBJ1-4	few	TRBV30	NA	CAWSGNNEKLFF	TGTGCCTGGAGCGGGAATAATGAAAAACTGTTTTTT
TRBJ2-7	NA	TRBV7-9	NA	CASSLLVGSYEQYF	TGTGCCAGCAGCTTGTTAGTTGGATCCTACGAGCAGTACTTC
TRBJ1-2	NA	TRBV29-1	TRBD1	CSVVTGEDGYTF	TGCAGCGTTGTAACAGGGGAAGATGGCTACACCTTC
TRBJ1-3	NA	TRBV29-1	NA	CSVYSSGNTIYF	TGCAGCGTTTACAGCTCTGGAAACACCATATATTTT
TRBJ1-1	NA	TRBV20-1	NA	CSATHQTEAFF	TGCAGTGCTACCCACCAAACTGAAGCTTTCTTT
TRBJ2-3	NA	TRBV18	NA	CATMDGRGTSTDTQYF	TGTGCCACCATGGACGGGCGGGGCACTAGCACAGATACGCAGTATTTT
TRBJ2-7	NA	TRBV29-1	NA	CSVRGIYEQYF	TGCAGCGTGCGGGGCATCTACGAGCAGTACTTC
TRBJ2-3	NA	TRBV15	NA	CATSRDRPSVDTQYF	TGTGCCACCAGCAGAGACCGACCTTCTGTGGATACGCAGTATTTT
TRBJ2-5	NA	TRBV5-1	NA	CASSPNTGRETQYF	TGCGCCAGCAGCCCAAATACGGGCCGGGAGACCCAGTACTTC
TRBJ2-5	NA	TRBV6-1	TRBD1	CASERAGGQGETQYF	TGTGCCAGCGAGCGAGCAGGGGGCCAAGGAGAGACCCAGTACTTC
TRBJ2-7	few	TRBV15	NA	CATSIGGSSYEQYF	TGTGCCACCAGCATCGGAGGGTCCTCCTACGAGCAGTACTTC
TRBJ2-3	NA	TRBV29-1	TRBD2	CSVGGLEVTQYF	TGCAGCGTTGGGGGACTAGAGGTTACGCAGTATTTT
TRBJ1-5	few	TRBV2	NA	CASRGGVANQPQHF	TGTGCCAGCAGGGGCGGGGTAGCGAATCAGCCCCAGCATTTT